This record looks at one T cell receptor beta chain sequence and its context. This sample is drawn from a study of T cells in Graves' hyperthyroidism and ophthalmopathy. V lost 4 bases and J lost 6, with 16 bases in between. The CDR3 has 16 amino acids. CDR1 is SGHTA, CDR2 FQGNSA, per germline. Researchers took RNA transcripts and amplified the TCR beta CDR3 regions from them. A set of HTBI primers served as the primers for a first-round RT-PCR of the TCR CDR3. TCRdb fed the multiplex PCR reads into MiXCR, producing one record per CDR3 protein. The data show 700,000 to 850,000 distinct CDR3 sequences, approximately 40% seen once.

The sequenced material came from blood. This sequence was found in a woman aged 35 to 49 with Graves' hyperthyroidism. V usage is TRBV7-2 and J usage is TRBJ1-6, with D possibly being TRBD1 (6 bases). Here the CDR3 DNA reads TGTGCCAGCAGCTACTACAGGGACGGGGGTAATTCACCCCTCCACTTT. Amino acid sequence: CASSYYRDGGNSPLHF.